This T cell receptor beta chain was recorded in a study of high-grade serous ovarian cancer treatment subgroups. Tumor samples were taken before definitive surgery or chemotherapy. TCRdb keeps only in-frame clones here, not all; method: immunoSEQ multiplex PCR. The sample holds around 3,500 clones, roughly 71% seen once. J gave up 4 bases and V 1 base, and 5 bases lay outside the gene matches. CDR3 length: 15 amino acids. From germline, CDR1 is SGHTA and CDR2 FQGNSA. The chain couples TRBV7-2 to TRBJ2-7; 9 nucleotides match TRBD1. The specimen sequenced was tumor tissue. The clonotype originates from a human donor with high-grade serous ovarian cancer. The CDR3 sequence: CASSLGTGEFYEQYF. The CDR3 bases are TGTGCCAGCAGCTTAGGGACAGGGGAGTTTTACGAGCAGTACTTC.